This is a list of T cell receptor beta chains from one sample in a study of T cell responses to AZD1222 COVID-19 vaccine. TCRdb keeps only in-frame clones here, not all; method: immunoSEQ multiplex PCR. Of about 130,000 clones listed, roughly 88% are singletons. Sequencing used peripheral blood, obtained on day 0 of AZD1222 vaccination. These receptors were taken from an adult in good health. Both conserved end residues are part of each CDR3. D genes are given only for firm matches. The size field is filled for only some rows; it gives once, few, many or a size class.

-	TRBJ1-5	TRBV5-1	-	CASSLGMGQPQHF	TGCGCCAGCAGCTTGGGGATGGGTCAGCCCCAGCATTTT
TRBD1	TRBJ1-5	TRBV18	-	CASSRQGTADQPQHF	TGTGCCAGCTCACGACAGGGAACGGCGGATCAGCCCCAGCATTTT
-	TRBJ1-5	TRBV12-3/TRBV12-4	-	CASRAGNQPQHF	TGTGCCAGCAGGGCAGGCAATCAGCCCCAGCATTTT
-	TRBJ2-5	TRBV19	-	CASSIKIKETQYF	TGTGCCAGTAGTATAAAGATAAAAGAGACCCAGTACTTC
-	TRBJ1-5	TRBV5-1	-	CASSQSGHQPQHF	TGCGCCAGCAGCCAGTCAGGACATCAGCCCCAGCATTTT
-	TRBJ2-5	TRBV3-1/TRBV3-2	-	CASSQVSAGETQYF	TGTGCCAGCAGCCAAGTCTCAGCGGGAGAGACCCAGTACTTC
-	TRBJ1-4	TRBV7-8	-	CASSLYSSATNEKLFF	TGTGCCAGCAGCTTATACAGCTCAGCAACTAATGAAAAACTGTTTTTT
TRBD1	TRBJ1-4	TRBV19	-	CASSIDRGGTNEKLFF	TGTGCCAGTAGTATCGACAGGGGGGGAACTAATGAAAAACTGTTTTTT
TRBD2	TRBJ2-1	TRBV12-5	-	CASGISGGAGGNEQFF	TGTGCTAGTGGCATTAGCGGGGGGGCCGGGGGCAATGAGCAGTTCTTC
TRBD1	TRBJ1-2	TRBV14	-	CASSHVGQGHYGYTF	TGTGCCAGCAGCCACGTAGGACAGGGCCACTATGGCTACACCTTC
-	TRBJ2-7	TRBV5-1	once	CASSLGGSGVEQYF	TGCGCCAGCAGCTTGGGTGGTAGCGGAGTCGAGCAGTACTTC
TRBD1	TRBJ1-2	TRBV28	-	CASSLPDRDYGYTF	TGTGCCAGCAGTTTACCTGACAGGGACTATGGCTACACCTTC
TRBD1	TRBJ1-1	TRBV7-9	-	CASSKRQGAFEAFF	TGTGCCAGCAGCAAAAGACAGGGGGCCTTTGAAGCTTTCTTT
TRBD1	TRBJ1-6	TRBV15	-	CATSPPGQGTPPLHF	TGTGCCACCAGCCCCCCCGGACAGGGGACTCCACCCCTCCACTTT
TRBD2	TRBJ2-2	TRBV19	-	CASSIDRGLAGELFF	TGTGCCAGTAGTATAGATCGGGGACTAGCGGGGGAGCTGTTTTTT
TRBD2	TRBJ2-1	TRBV29-1	-	CSSPGTSGGLSYNEQFF	TGCAGCTCACCCGGGACTAGCGGGGGACTCTCCTACAATGAGCAGTTCTTC
-	TRBJ2-7	TRBV5-6	-	CASSSYSRVLRSYEQYF	TGTGCCAGCAGCAGCTATTCGCGGGTCCTGAGATCGTACGAGCAGTACTTC
-	TRBJ2-7	TRBV18	-	CASSPKGYEQYF	TGTGCCAGCTCACCAAAAGGATACGAGCAGTACTTC